Shown below are 9 T cell receptor beta chains from a single sample sequenced in a study of T cell repertoires in cytomegalovirus infection. TCRdb independently ran MiXCR on the reads; one entry per CDR3 protein. The sample contains about 320,000 distinct CDR3 sequences, 9.5% of which appear only once. The sample was PBMCs. Receptors originate from a human donor in good health (CMV status not recorded). Some clones in this sample may be carry-over from other donors' samples.

Concerning this clonotype itself: One base away lies a much larger clone, so this may be a sequencing read error. CDR3 in DNA: TGTGCCAGCACCCCTGGGGGGAAAAGTGGGGGGCAGTTCTTC. Its protein product is CASTPGGKSGGQFF. This rearrangement joins TRBV28 to TRBJ2-1, with a possible D match to TRBD2 (6 bases). The CDR3 extends over 14 amino acids. Germline V gene sequence: CDR1 MDHEN, CDR2 SYDVKM. The V and J ends lost 7 bases and 12 bases respectively, with 22 bases between them.

This clonotype appeared many times. This chain joins TRBV7-2 and TRBJ1-1; no clear D gene. The length of the CDR3 is 13 residues. The ends were cut back, 5 bases at V and 4 bases at J, with 11 bases in the middle. Germline lookup yields CDR1 SGHTA and CDR2 FQGNSA. CDR3 protein: CASSLRAPTEAFF. The CDR3 DNA reads as TGTGCCAGCAGCCTCCGGGCGCCCACTGAAGCTTTCTTT.

The chain employs TRBV11-2 and TRBJ1-5, with a weak D call TRBD1 (5 bases). From germline, CDR1 is SGHAT and CDR2 FQNNGV. This CDR3 contains 13 residues. V was clipped by 8 bases and J by 4 bases, with 12 bases between them. The CDR3 protein is CASALGGNQPQHF. The CDR3 coding sequence is TGTGCCAGCGCTCTGGGGGGGAATCAGCCCCAGCATTTT.

As concerns this clonotype: Possible read error: a much larger clone is one base away. The chain couples TRBV11-2 to TRBJ1-2; D not resolved. The CDR3 spans 14 residues. The V end was cut by 6 bases, the J end by 4 bases, with 15 bases between. The germline V gene has CDR1 SGHAT and CDR2 FQNNGV. CDR3 nucleotides: TGTGCCAGCAGTCTTAATCACAGCCCCTATGGCTACACCTTC. Protein product: CASSLNHSPYGYTF.

Written as DNA, the CDR3 is TGTGCCAGCAGACTGAGCGGGAACAATGAGCAGTTCTTC. The encoded protein is CASRLSGNNEQFF. The J gene is TRBJ2-1, the V gene TRBV2, with 7 bases lining up with TRBD2. Germline V CDR1 and CDR2: SNHLY, FYNNEI. With 6 bases clipped from V and 5 bases from J, the junction kept 4 bases outside the gene matches. The CDR3 is made up of 13 amino acids.

This clonotype was seen many times. The chain combines TRBV12-3 or TRBV12-4 with TRBJ1-5; D ambiguous. Deletions cut 1 base from V and 0 bases from J, with 4 bases between. The CDR3 contains 14 residues. The CDR3 DNA sequence: TGTGCCAGCAGTTTAGGGAATAGCAATCAGCCCCAGCATTTT. Translating gives CASSLGNSNQPQHF.

This clonotype was picked up many times. The genes are TRBV6-1 and TRBJ1-5; D possibly corresponds to TRBD1 (6 bases). Per the germline V gene, CDR1 is MNHNS and CDR2 is SASEGT. V lost 3 bases to trimming and J lost 3 bases, with 15 bases between them. The CDR3 sequence is 16 residues long. CDR3 nucleotide sequence: TGTGCCAGCAGTGACCGCCAGCAGGGGTACAATCAGCCCCAGCATTTT. Protein sequence: CASSDRQQGYNQPQHF.

V gene TRBV7-9 combines with J gene TRBJ2-1, with 9 positions matching TRBD2. Trimming cost V 3 bases and J 6 bases; bases outside gene matches: 6. The germline V gene has CDR1 SEHNR and CDR2 FQNEAQ (reference sequence). The CDR3 is made up of 15 amino acids. The CDR3 DNA is TGTGCCAGCAGCTTCGTAGGACTAGCGCGCAATGAGCAGTTCTTC. Encoded protein: CASSFVGLARNEQFF.

The table lists this clonotype with many counts. The chain carries TRBV25-1 and TRBJ2-7; tentative D call: TRBD2 (6 bases). V gave up 5 bases and J gave up 2 bases, with 10 bases separating them. Germline V lookup: CDR1 MGHDK, CDR2 SYGVNS. The CDR3 consists of 13 residues. Here the CDR3 DNA reads TGTGCCAGCAGTCCTCGGGGGACCTACGAGCAGTACTTC. It codes for CASSPRGTYEQYF.